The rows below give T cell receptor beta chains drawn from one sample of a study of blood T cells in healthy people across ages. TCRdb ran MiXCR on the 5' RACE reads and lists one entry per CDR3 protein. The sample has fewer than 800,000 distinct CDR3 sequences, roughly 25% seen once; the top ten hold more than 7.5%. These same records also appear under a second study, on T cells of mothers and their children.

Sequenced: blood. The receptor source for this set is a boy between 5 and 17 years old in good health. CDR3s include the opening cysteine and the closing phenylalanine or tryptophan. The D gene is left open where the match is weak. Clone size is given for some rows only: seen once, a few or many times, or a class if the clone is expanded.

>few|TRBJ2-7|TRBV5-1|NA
CASSLEAQAYEQYF
TGCGCCAGCAGCTTGGAGGCACAAGCCTACGAGCAGTACTTC
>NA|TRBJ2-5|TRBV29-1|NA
CSVEWGAGPGTQYF
TGCAGCGTTGAATGGGGGGCTGGCCCGGGGACCCAGTACTTC
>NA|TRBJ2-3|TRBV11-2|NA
CASRPRTDSTDTQYF
TGTGCCAGCAGACCAAGGACAGATAGCACAGATACGCAGTATTTT
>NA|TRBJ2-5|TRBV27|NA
CASSLGLRDSNQYF
TGTGCCAGCAGTTTAGGTTTGAGGGATTCGAACCAGTACTTC
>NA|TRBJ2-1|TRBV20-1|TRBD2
CSARGGTSGEQFF
TGCAGTGCTAGAGGGGGCACTAGCGGGGAGCAGTTCTTC
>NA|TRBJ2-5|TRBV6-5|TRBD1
CASSYLLGDRQETQYF
TGTGCCAGCAGTTACTTGTTGGGGGACAGGCAAGAGACCCAGTACTTC
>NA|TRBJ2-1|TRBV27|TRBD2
CASTGLAGHNEQFF
TGTGCCAGCACGGGGCTAGCGGGCCACAATGAGCAGTTCTTC
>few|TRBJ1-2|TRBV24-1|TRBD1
CATSDSTGGTYGYTF
TGTGCCACCAGTGACTCCACAGGGGGAACATATGGCTACACCTTC
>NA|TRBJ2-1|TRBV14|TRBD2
CASSQRGGLAIYEQFF
TGTGCCAGCAGCCAACGCGGAGGACTAGCGATCTATGAGCAGTTCTTC
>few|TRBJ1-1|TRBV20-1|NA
CSANRANTEAFF
TGCAGTGCTAACAGGGCGAACACTGAAGCTTTCTTT
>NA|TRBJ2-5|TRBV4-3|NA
CASSQEVEATSQETQYF
TGCGCCAGCAGCCAAGAAGTTGAAGCGACCAGCCAAGAGACCCAGTACTTC
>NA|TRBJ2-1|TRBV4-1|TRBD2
CASSQDLGLAVEQFF
TGCGCCAGCAGCCAAGATTTGGGACTAGCGGTAGAGCAGTTCTTC
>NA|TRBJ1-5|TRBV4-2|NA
CASSQGTGSNQPQHF
TGTGCCAGCAGCCAAGGAACAGGGAGCAATCAGCCCCAGCATTTT
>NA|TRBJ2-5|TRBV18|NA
CASSPEIRQVQETQYF
TGTGCCAGCTCACCCGAGATCCGCCAAGTCCAAGAGACCCAGTACTTC
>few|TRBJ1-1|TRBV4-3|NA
CASSQDLIYTEAFF
TGCGCCAGCAGCCAAGATCTCATCTACACTGAAGCTTTCTTT
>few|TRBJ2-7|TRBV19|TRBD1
CAPPELRGRESHEQYF
TGTGCCCCCCCGGAACTCAGGGGGCGCGAATCACACGAGCAGTACTTC
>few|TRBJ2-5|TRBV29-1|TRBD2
CSVVAGGYQETQYF
TGCAGCGTTGTAGCGGGGGGGTACCAAGAGACCCAGTACTTC
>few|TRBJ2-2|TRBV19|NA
CASSIDGRLAGELFF
TGTGCCAGTAGTATCGATGGGCGGTTGGCCGGGGAGCTGTTTTTT
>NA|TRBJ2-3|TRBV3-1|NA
CASSQREAPGTDTQYF
TGTGCCAGCAGCCAACGGGAAGCTCCGGGCACAGATACGCAGTATTTT
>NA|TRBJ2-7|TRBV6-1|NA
CASSEGGLDPYEQYF
TGTGCCAGCAGTGAAGGGGGACTCGATCCCTACGAGCAGTACTTC
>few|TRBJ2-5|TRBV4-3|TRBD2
CASSQDKRGGGETQYF
TGCGCCAGCAGCCAAGATAAGCGGGGGGGTGGAGAGACCCAGTACTTC
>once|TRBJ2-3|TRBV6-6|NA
CASSQLTEGGRTTDTQYF
TGTGCCAGCAGCCAGCTAACGGAGGGGGGGCGGACCACAGATACGCAGTATTTT
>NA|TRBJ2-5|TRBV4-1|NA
CASSQPWGLDQETQYF
TGCGCCAGCAGCCAACCTTGGGGCCTCGACCAAGAGACCCAGTACTTC
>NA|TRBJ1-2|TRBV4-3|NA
CASSQDFTANYGYTF
TGCGCCAGCAGCCAAGACTTTACAGCAAACTATGGCTACACCTTC
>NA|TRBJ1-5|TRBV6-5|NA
CASTYPGRALGQPQHF
TGTGCCAGCACCTACCCGGGTAGGGCCCTGGGTCAGCCCCAGCATTTT
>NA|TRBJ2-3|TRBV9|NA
CASSVVLATDTQYF
TGTGCCAGCAGCGTAGTACTAGCCACAGATACGCAGTATTTT
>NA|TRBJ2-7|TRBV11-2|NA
CASSLGWYEQYF
TGTGCCAGCAGCCTAGGGTGGTACGAGCAGTACTTC
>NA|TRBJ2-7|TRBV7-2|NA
CASSLNRNYEQYF
TGTGCCAGTAGCTTAAATCGGAACTACGAGCAGTACTTC
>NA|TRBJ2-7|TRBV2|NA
CASTVEEGSYEQYF
TGTGCCAGTACCGTTGAGGAAGGGTCCTACGAGCAGTACTTC
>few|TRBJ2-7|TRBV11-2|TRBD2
CASSLSGTSFIYEQYF
TGTGCCAGCAGCTTAAGTGGGACTAGTTTTATTTACGAGCAGTACTTC
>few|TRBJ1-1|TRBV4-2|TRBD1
CASSQDDRGYTEAFF
TGTGCCAGCAGCCAAGATGACAGGGGCTACACTGAAGCTTTCTTT
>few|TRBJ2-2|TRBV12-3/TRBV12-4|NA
CASRSPTRIGELFF
TGTGCCAGCAGGTCACCTACAAGGATCGGGGAGCTGTTTTTT
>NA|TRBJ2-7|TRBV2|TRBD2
CASSGGLAGYEQYF
TGTGCCAGCAGTGGAGGGCTAGCGGGATACGAGCAGTACTTC
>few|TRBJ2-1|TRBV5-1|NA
CASSLAAKGEQFF
TGCGCCAGCAGCTTAGCGGCCAAGGGTGAGCAGTTCTTC
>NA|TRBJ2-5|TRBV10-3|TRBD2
CAISESWRGDQETQYF
TGTGCCATCAGTGAGTCGTGGCGGGGGGACCAAGAGACCCAGTACTTC
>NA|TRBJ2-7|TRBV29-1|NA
CSVENRGSSYEQYF
TGCAGCGTTGAGAATCGGGGAAGCTCCTACGAGCAGTACTTC
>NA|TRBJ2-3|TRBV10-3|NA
CAISEDGLRSTDTQYF
TGTGCCATCAGTGAGGACGGGCTGCGGAGCACAGATACGCAGTATTTT
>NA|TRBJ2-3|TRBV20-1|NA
CSARDPRKDTQYF
TGCAGTGCTAGAGATCCTAGAAAGGATACGCAGTATTTT
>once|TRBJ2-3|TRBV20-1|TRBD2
CSARGAGGQNTQYF
TGCAGTGCTAGAGGAGCGGGGGGACAGAATACGCAGTATTTT
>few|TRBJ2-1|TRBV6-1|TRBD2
CASREALAGYNEQFF
TGTGCCAGCAGGGAGGCACTAGCGGGGTACAATGAGCAGTTCTTC
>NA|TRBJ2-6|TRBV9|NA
CASSPHVRGGGANVLTF
TGTGCCAGCAGCCCCCATGTGCGGGGTGGAGGGGCCAACGTCCTGACTTTC
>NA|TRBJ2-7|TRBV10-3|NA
CAIASGTYEQYF
TGTGCCATCGCCTCTGGCACCTACGAGCAGTACTTC
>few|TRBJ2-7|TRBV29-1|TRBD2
CSVSGRASYEQYF
TGCAGCGTAAGCGGGAGGGCTTCGTACGAGCAGTACTTC